Listed below are T cell receptor beta chains from one sample, sequenced in a study of memory CD4+ T cells and cytomegalovirus serostatus. TCRdb's copy holds only in-frame clones and misses some; the assay was immunoSEQ multiplex PCR. Here the sample spans some 30,000 clones, about 75% being singletons. The sample consisted of memory CD4+ T cells from blood. The receptors shown here come from an adult in good health and CMV-seronegative. Some clones in this sample may be carry-over from other donors' samples. Both conserved end residues are part of each CDR3. Each record gives: D gene, J gene, clone size, V gene, CDR3 DNA, CDR3 protein. D genes are given only for firm matches. For some rows the clone size is stated as once, few or many, or as a class when expanded; others skip it.

. | TRBJ2-1 | . | TRBV4-3 | TGCGCCAGCAGCCAACAGGCGGGGAACAATGAGCAGTTCTTC | CASSQQAGNNEQFF
TRBD1 | TRBJ2-3 | once | TRBV13 | TGTGCCAGCAGCTTAGCCGGGACAGGGTCCACAGATACGCAGTATTTT | CASSLAGTGSTDTQYF
. | TRBJ1-4 | . | TRBV27 | TGTGCCAGCAGTTTGGGGTTCGATGAAAAACTGTTTTTT | CASSLGFDEKLFF
TRBD1 | TRBJ1-4 | . | TRBV9 | TGTGCCAGCAGCGTGACAGGGACGGCTAATGAAAAACTGTTTTTT | CASSVTGTANEKLFF
TRBD2 | TRBJ2-3 | . | TRBV2 | TGTGCCAGCATTCAGGGGAAGACTAGCGGGGGCTCCCCGCACGATACGCAGTATTTT | CASIQGKTSGGSPHDTQYF
TRBD1 | TRBJ1-1 | . | TRBV19 | TGTGCCAGTAGTACACGGACAGGGAGGATCACTGAAGCTTTCTTT | CASSTRTGRITEAFF
. | TRBJ2-1 | . | TRBV7-7 | TGTGCTAGCAGCTTAGCGGAGCGGAATGAGCAGTTCTTC | CASSLAERNEQFF
. | TRBJ2-3 | . | TRBV19 | TGTGCCAGTGCTTCAGGGGTAGAACCGCAGTATTTT | CASASGVEPQYF
. | TRBJ1-2 | . | TRBV6-5 | TGTGCCAGCAGTAGACGCACAGGGTTAGACTATGGCTACACCTTC | CASSRRTGLDYGYTF
. | TRBJ2-7 | . | TRBV27 | TGTGCCAGCAGTTTCCTGGGGCAGGGATCCTACGAGCAGTACTTC | CASSFLGQGSYEQYF
. | TRBJ2-3 | . | TRBV28 | TGTGCCAGCAACCCCCCTAGCACAGATACGCAGTATTTT | CASNPPSTDTQYF